Listed below are T cell receptor beta chains from one sample, sequenced in a study of blood T cell repertoires in COVID-19. Some clones are missing from TCRdb's copy, which holds only in-frame ones; the method was immunoSEQ multiplex PCR. The sample has just over 35,000 clones, 80% to 90% seen once. Sequencing used peripheral blood. These receptors all come from a human donor in a cohort sampled during active or convalescent COVID-19. The donor label of this sample is uncertain. CDR3s include the opening cysteine and the closing phenylalanine or tryptophan. A D gene is named only where the DNA matches it firmly. Size tells how often a clone was seen (once, few, many) or the class of an expanded clone, and some rows leave it out.

d_gene: .; v_gene: TRBV9; abundance: .; j_gene: TRBJ2-1; CDR3nt: TGTGCCAGCAGCCCCAGGAACAATGAGCAGTTCTTC; CDR3aa: CASSPRNNEQFF
d_gene: TRBD1; v_gene: TRBV27; abundance: .; j_gene: TRBJ2-3; CDR3nt: TGTGCCACGAGGACAGGCCGGTCTTACACAGATACGCAGTATTTT; CDR3aa: CATRTGRSYTDTQYF
d_gene: TRBD2; v_gene: TRBV11-1; abundance: .; j_gene: TRBJ2-1; CDR3nt: TGTGCCAGCAGCTTAGGTGTGGCGGGAGGGATGAATGAGCAGTTCTTC; CDR3aa: CASSLGVAGGMNEQFF
d_gene: .; v_gene: TRBV5-1; abundance: few; j_gene: TRBJ2-3; CDR3nt: TGCGCCAGCAGCACCCAGGGTACAGATACGCAGTATTTT; CDR3aa: CASSTQGTDTQYF
d_gene: TRBD2; v_gene: TRBV13; abundance: .; j_gene: TRBJ2-3; CDR3nt: TGTGCCAGCAGCTTAGGTGCTAGCGGGACTCTCCGCACAGATACGCAGTATTTT; CDR3aa: CASSLGASGTLRTDTQYF
d_gene: .; v_gene: TRBV29-1; abundance: once; j_gene: TRBJ1-2; CDR3nt: TGCAGCGTTAAATTCGGGTCCTATGGCTACACCTTC; CDR3aa: CSVKFGSYGYTF
d_gene: .; v_gene: TRBV7-8; abundance: .; j_gene: TRBJ2-1; CDR3nt: TGTGCCAGCAGCCGTAGGGTCGCACAGGGCGACTACAATGAGCAGTTCTTC; CDR3aa: CASSRRVAQGDYNEQFF
d_gene: .; v_gene: TRBV6-5; abundance: .; j_gene: TRBJ1-1; CDR3nt: TGTGCCAGCAGTCCTACGGGTGGACACCGGGCTTTCTTT; CDR3aa: CASSPTGGHRAFF
d_gene: TRBD2; v_gene: TRBV30; abundance: few; j_gene: TRBJ2-7; CDR3nt: TGTGCCTGGAGAGATAGCGGGAACGGATTGGGTTACGAGCAGTACTTC; CDR3aa: CAWRDSGNGLGYEQYF
d_gene: TRBD2; v_gene: TRBV19; abundance: .; j_gene: TRBJ2-3; CDR3nt: TGTGCCAGTAGGACTAGCGGCCCCACAGATACGCAGTATTTT; CDR3aa: CASRTSGPTDTQYF
d_gene: TRBD2; v_gene: TRBV2; abundance: .; j_gene: TRBJ2-7; CDR3nt: TGTGCCAGCAGCCCATCACTAGCGGGAGTCGGAGAGCAGTACTTC; CDR3aa: CASSPSLAGVGEQYF
d_gene: TRBD2; v_gene: TRBV4-2; abundance: few; j_gene: TRBJ2-1; CDR3nt: TGTGCCAGCAGCCAAGAAGGGACTAGCGGACAAAATGAGCAGTTCTTC; CDR3aa: CASSQEGTSGQNEQFF
d_gene: .; v_gene: TRBV5-4; abundance: .; j_gene: TRBJ2-5; CDR3nt: TGTGCCAGCAGCTTGGACTCTCTTCTACAAGAGACCCAGTACTTC; CDR3aa: CASSLDSLLQETQYF
d_gene: .; v_gene: TRBV21-1; abundance: .; j_gene: TRBJ2-5; CDR3nt: TGTGCCAGCAGCAAGGCAATCGACAGGGACCAAGAGACCCAGTACTTC; CDR3aa: CASSKAIDRDQETQYF